Each of the 6 T cell receptor beta chains below was sequenced from the same sample in a study of radiation and T cells in renal cell carcinoma. Data came from immunoSEQ multiplex PCR; TCRdb stores just in-frame clones and leaves some out. In the table there are approximately 22,000 clones, roughly three quarters of which are singletons. As for time point: baseline pretreatment blood. As for treatment: 15 Gy SBRT to primary tumor, nephrectomy 4 weeks later. This sample comprised blood, obtained from a patient whose treatment included radiotherapy and nephrectomy. All receptors derive from a man between 60 and 70 years old with renal cell carcinoma.

The chain has TRBV14 and TRBJ1-2; no definite D call. Trimming shortened V by 3 bases and J by 1 base, and 6 bases separated the two germline ends. The CDR3 loop spans 13 amino acids. Germline V CDR1 and CDR2: SGHDN, FVKESK. CDR3 nucleotides: TGTGCCAGCAGCCACGATGTTAACTATGGCTACACCTTC. This translates into CASSHDVNYGYTF.

This clone was observed a single time. The chain recombines TRBV19 with TRBJ2-6, with a weak D call TRBD1 (5 bases). Germline CDR1 and CDR2: LNHDA and SQIVND (reference sequence). Trimming took 7 bases from V and 4 from J, leaving 11 bases between them. This CDR3 is built from 14 residues. CDR3 nucleotides: TGTGCCAGTACCAGGGTTGCCGGGGCCAACGTCCTGACTTTC. It is translated as CASTRVAGANVLTF.

The CDR3 loop is CASRRTGLYGYTF. DNA of the CDR3: TGTGCCAGCAGGCGGACAGGCCTCTATGGCTACACCTTC. The rearrangement uses TRBV27 and TRBJ1-2; 7 bases match TRBD1. The V gene's germline CDR1 is MNHEY and CDR2 SMNVEV (reference sequence). The CDR3 totals 13 residues. V lost 6 bases to trimming and J lost 4 bases; unmatched junction nucleotides: 5.

The chain combines TRBV5-1 with TRBJ2-5, with a weak D call TRBD1 (6 bases). The CDR3 runs to 14 residues. Germline-derived CDR1 and CDR2 are SGHRS and YFSETQ. Between the trimmed V and J ends, which lost 5 bases and 1 base, there was a span of 12 bases. The CDR3 spells CASRLQGSQETQYF. The CDR3 DNA reads as TGCGCCAGCAGGTTGCAGGGGTCCCAAGAGACCCAGTACTTC.

This clone is large (0.1 to 1%). This chain joins TRBV5-5 and TRBJ2-3; TRBD2 is a possible D gene (5 bases). Germline V gene lookup returns CDR1 SGHKS and CDR2 YYEKEE (reference sequence). V gave up 5 bases and J gave up 2 bases, with 12 bases separating them. The CDR3 runs to 14 residues. As DNA, the CDR3 is TGTGCCAGCAGTCGGGGATTGTACACAGATACGCAGTATTTT. It translates to CASSRGLYTDTQYF.

The gene calls are TRBV4-1 and TRBJ1-1; D is undetermined. V was cut by 0 bases and J by 8 bases, with 13 bases left in between. Per germline, CDR1 MGHRA and CDR2 YSYEKL. The CDR3 sequence is 14 residues long. For the CDR3, the DNA is TGCGCCAGCAGCCAAGAGCGTACGGGTTCGGAAGCTTTCTTT. This sequence encodes CASSQERTGSEAFF.